This T cell receptor beta chain was recorded in a study of shared clonotypes between healthy human individuals. Selected positively for CCR7 and CD45RO-negative, naive CD8 cells excluded terminally differentiated effector memory CD45RA+ cells. This table comes from immunoSEQ multiplex PCR, and its TCRdb copy is limited to in-frame clones, with some not included. Seen here are approximately 2,200,000 clones, about 92% observed once, and the top ten hold over 1.5%. V shed 0 bases and J 2 bases; nucleotides not matched to a gene: 5. This CDR3 spans 16 amino acids. Germline V gene data show CDR1 as LGHNA and CDR2 as YNFKEQ.

The sequenced sample consisted of naive CD8+ T cells from PBMCs. This TCR derives from a young man in good health. Some clones in this sample may be carry-over from other donors' samples. This sequence joins TRBV4-2 and TRBJ2-7, with 9 bases aligning to TRBD2. The CDR3 reads CASSQDLLAGAYEQYF. In DNA form, the CDR3 reads TGTGCCAGCAGCCAAGACCTATTAGCGGGAGCCTACGAGCAGTACTTC.